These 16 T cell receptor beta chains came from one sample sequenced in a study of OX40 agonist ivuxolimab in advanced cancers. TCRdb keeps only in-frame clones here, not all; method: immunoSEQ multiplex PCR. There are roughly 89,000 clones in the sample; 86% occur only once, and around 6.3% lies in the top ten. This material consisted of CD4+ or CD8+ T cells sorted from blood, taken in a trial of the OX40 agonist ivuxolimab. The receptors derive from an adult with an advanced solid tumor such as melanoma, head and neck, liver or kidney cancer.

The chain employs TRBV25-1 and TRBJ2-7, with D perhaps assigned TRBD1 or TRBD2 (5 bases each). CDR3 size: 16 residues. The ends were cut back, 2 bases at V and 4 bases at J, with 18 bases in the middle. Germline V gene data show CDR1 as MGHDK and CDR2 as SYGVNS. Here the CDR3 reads CASSELAVGREYEQYF. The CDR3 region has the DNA TGTGCCAGCAGTGAACTGGCAGTCGGCAGGGAGTACGAGCAGTACTTC.

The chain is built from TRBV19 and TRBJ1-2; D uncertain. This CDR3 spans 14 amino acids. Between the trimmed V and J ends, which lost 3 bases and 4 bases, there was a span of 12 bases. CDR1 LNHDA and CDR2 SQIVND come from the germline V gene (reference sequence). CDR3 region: CASSITVGLYGYTF. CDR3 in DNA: TGTGCCAGTAGTATTACAGTTGGACTCTATGGCTACACCTTC.

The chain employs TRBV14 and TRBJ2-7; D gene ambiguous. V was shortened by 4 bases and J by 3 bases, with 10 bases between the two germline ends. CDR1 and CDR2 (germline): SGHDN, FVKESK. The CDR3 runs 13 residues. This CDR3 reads CASSRRRLYEQYF. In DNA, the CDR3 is TGTGCCAGCAGCCGGCGGAGACTCTACGAGCAGTACTTC.

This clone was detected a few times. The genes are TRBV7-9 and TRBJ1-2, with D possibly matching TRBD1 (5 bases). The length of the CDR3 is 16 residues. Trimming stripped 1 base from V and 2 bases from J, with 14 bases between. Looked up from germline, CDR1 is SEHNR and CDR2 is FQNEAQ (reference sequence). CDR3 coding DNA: TGTGCCAGCAGCTTAGAGAGGGGTATCGACAACTATGGCTACACCTTC. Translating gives CASSLERGIDNYGYTF.

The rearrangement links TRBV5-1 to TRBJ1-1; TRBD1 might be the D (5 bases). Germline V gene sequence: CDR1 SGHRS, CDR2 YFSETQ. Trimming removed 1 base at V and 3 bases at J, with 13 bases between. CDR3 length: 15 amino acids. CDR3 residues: CASSLKGSGDTEAFF. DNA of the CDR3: TGCGCCAGCAGCTTGAAAGGGTCGGGGGACACTGAAGCTTTCTTT.

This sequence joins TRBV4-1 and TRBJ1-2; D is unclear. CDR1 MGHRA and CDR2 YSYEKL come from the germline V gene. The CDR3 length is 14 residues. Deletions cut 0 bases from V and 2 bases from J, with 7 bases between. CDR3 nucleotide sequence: TGCGCCAGCAGCCAAGATTTCGTGAACTATGGCTACACCTTC. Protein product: CASSQDFVNYGYTF.

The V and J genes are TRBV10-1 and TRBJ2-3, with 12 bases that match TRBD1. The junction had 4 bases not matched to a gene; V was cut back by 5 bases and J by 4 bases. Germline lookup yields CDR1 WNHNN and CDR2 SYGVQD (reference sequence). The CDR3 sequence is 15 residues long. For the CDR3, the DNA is TGCGCCAGCAGTACGGGACAGGGGGCCTCAGATACGCAGTATTTT. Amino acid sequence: CASSTGQGASDTQYF.

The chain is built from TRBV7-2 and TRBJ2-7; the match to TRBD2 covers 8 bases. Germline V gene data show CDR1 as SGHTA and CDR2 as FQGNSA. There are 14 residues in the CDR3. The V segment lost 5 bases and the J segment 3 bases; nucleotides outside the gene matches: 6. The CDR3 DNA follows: TGTGCCAGCAGCGACGGGGGGGGCAACTACGAGCAGTACTTC. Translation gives CASSDGGGNYEQYF. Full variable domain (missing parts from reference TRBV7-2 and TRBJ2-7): GAGVSQSPSNKVTEKGKDVELRCDPISGHTALYWYRQSLGQGLEFLIYFQGNSAPDKSGLPSDRFSAERTGGSVSTLTIQRTQQEDSAVYLCASSDGGGNYEQYFGPGTRLTVT.

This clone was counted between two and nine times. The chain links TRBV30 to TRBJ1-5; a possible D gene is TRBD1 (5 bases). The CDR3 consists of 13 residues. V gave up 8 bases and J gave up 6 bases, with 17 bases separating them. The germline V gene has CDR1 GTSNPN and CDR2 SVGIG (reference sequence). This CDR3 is CAISPGTSQPQHF. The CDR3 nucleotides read TGTGCCATCTCCCCTGGGACGTCTCAGCCCCAGCATTTT.

The CDR3 protein is CASSEGAHEADTGELFF. The CDR3 region has the DNA TGTGCCAGCAGCGAAGGAGCCCACGAGGCGGACACCGGGGAGCTGTTTTTT. V is TRBV11-3 and J is TRBJ2-2; D remains ambiguous. There are 17 residues in the CDR3. Trimming took off 5 bases at V and 3 bases at J, with 19 bases between the two ends. Germline V gene data show CDR1 as SGHNT and CDR2 as YENEEA.

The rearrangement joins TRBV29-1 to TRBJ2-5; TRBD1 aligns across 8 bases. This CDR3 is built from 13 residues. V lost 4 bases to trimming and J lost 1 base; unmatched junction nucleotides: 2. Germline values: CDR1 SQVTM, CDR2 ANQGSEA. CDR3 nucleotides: TGCAGCGTTGCAGGGGGCGGCCAAGAGACCCAGTACTTC. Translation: CSVAGGGQETQYF.

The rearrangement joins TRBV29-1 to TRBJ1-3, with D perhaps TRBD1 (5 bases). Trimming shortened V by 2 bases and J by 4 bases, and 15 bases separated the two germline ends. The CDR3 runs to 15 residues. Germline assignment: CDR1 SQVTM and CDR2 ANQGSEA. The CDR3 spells CSVETHQGKGNTIYF. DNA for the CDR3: TGCAGCGTTGAAACCCACCAGGGAAAAGGAAACACCATATATTTT.

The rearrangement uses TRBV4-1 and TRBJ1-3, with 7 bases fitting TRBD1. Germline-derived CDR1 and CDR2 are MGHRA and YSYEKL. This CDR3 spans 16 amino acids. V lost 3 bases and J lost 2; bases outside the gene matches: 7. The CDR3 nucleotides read TGCGCCAGCAGCCAGGGCGGACAGGCGGCTGGAAACACCATATATTTT. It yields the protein CASSQGGQAAGNTIYF.

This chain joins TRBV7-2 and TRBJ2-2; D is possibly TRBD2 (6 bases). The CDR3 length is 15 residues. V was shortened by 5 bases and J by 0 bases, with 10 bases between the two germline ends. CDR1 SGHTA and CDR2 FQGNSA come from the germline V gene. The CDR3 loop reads CASSPGLTNTGELFF. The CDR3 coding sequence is TGTGCCAGCAGCCCCGGACTAACGAACACCGGGGAGCTGTTTTTT.

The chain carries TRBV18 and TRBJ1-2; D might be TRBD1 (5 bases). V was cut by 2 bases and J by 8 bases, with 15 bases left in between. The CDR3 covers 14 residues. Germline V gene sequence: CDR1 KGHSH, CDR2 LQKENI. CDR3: CASSPGTGREGYTF. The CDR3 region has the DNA TGTGCCAGCTCACCAGGGACCGGCCGAGAGGGCTACACCTTC.

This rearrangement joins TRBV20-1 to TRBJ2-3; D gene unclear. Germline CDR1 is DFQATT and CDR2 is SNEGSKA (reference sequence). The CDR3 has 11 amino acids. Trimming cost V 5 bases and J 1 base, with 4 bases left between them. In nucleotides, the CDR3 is TGCAGTGCTCTTCGCACAGATACGCAGTATTTT. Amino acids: CSALRTDTQYF.